The 28 T cell receptor beta chains given below trace back to one sample, sequenced in a study of OX40 agonist ivuxolimab in advanced cancers. The method was immunoSEQ multiplex PCR; TCRdb's version includes in-frame clones alone and lacks a portion of them. The sample includes over 65,000 clones, roughly 85% seen only once; the top ten take roughly 2.1%. The sequencing here drew on CD4+ or CD8+ T cells sorted from blood, taken in a trial of the OX40 agonist ivuxolimab. These receptors were taken from an adult with an advanced solid tumor such as melanoma, head and neck, liver or kidney cancer.

The rearrangement joins TRBV5-6 to TRBJ2-7; 8 bases fit TRBD1. This CDR3 comprises 14 residues. The V gene end was trimmed by 1 base and the J gene end by 7 bases; junction bases not matched to a gene: 7. Germline-derived CDR1 and CDR2 are SGHDT and YYEEEE. The CDR3 reads CASSLWQGASEQYF. In DNA, the CDR3 is TGTGCCAGCAGCTTGTGGCAGGGGGCGAGTGAGCAGTACTTC.

The rearrangement uses TRBV6-5 and TRBJ1-4; 7 bases line up with TRBD1. The CDR3 runs 15 residues. With V trimmed by 6 bases and J by 7 bases, 11 bases remained unmatched. The germline V gene encodes CDR1 MNHEY and CDR2 SVGAGI. The CDR3 loop is CASRKETGFGEKLFF. CDR3 nucleotide sequence: TGTGCCAGCAGGAAAGAGACAGGGTTTGGTGAAAAACTGTTTTTT.

The V and J genes are TRBV5-4 and TRBJ2-5; TRBD2 agrees at 8 bases. V trimming: 6 bases; J trimming: 4 bases; junction bases outside the gene matches: 5. The CDR3 is 13 residues long. Germline V gene sequence: CDR1 SGHNT, CDR2 YYREEE (reference sequence). CDR3 DNA sequence: TGTGCCAGCACCACCGGGGGGGGAGAGACCCAGTACTTC. Translation: CASTTGGGETQYF. Filled out from reference TRBV5-4 and TRBJ2-5, the complete variable domain reads ETGVTQSPTHLIKTRGQQVTLRCSSQSGHNTVSWYQQALGQGPQFIFQYYREEENGRGNFPPRFSGLQFPNYSSELNVNALELDDSALYLCASTTGGGETQYFGPGTRLLVL.

This clone was counted only a few times. The chain links TRBV30 to TRBJ1-1; a weak D match, TRBD1 (6 bases). The CDR3 extends over 14 amino acids. Germline V CDR1 and CDR2: GTSNPN, SVGIG (reference sequence). The V and J ends lost 2 bases and 1 base respectively, with 11 bases between them. CDR3 in DNA: TGTGCCTGGAGTCCGCCGGACAGGAACACTGAAGCTTTCTTT. It specifies CAWSPPDRNTEAFF.

About this clone: Within the sample, other DNA sequences also encode this same CDR3. The V call is TRBV7-9, the J call TRBJ2-2, with no clear D. This CDR3 contains 11 residues. Trimming stripped 3 bases from V and 6 bases from J, with 2 bases between. Germline V gene data show CDR1 as SEHNR and CDR2 as FQNEAQ (reference sequence). The CDR3 region is CASSLSGELFF. The CDR3 bases are TGTGCCAGCAGCTTGTCCGGGGAGCTGTTTTTT.

The rearrangement joins TRBV18 to TRBJ2-7; D is possibly TRBD1 (5 bases). Per the germline V gene, CDR1 is KGHSH and CDR2 is LQKENI. The CDR3 runs 15 residues. Trimming stripped 1 base from V and 3 bases from J, with 13 bases between. CDR3 DNA: TGTGCCAGCTCACCACAGGGTGCCGGACACTACGAGCAGTACTTC. Its translation is CASSPQGAGHYEQYF.

Here the CDR3 DNA reads TGTGCCAGCAGCCCTAGGACTAGCGGCAATGAGCAGTTCTTC. Amino acid sequence: CASSPRTSGNEQFF. The chain uses TRBV7-2 and TRBJ2-1; 10 bases map to TRBD2. V trimming: 5 bases; J trimming: 6 bases; junction bases outside the gene matches: 4. Germline-derived CDR1 and CDR2 are SGHTA and FQGNSA. The CDR3 runs to 14 residues.

The V gene is TRBV30, the J gene TRBJ1-2; 11 nucleotides match TRBD1. Germline lookup yields CDR1 GTSNPN and CDR2 SVGIG (reference sequence). This CDR3 is built from 14 residues. The trim removed 5 bases at V and 9 bases at J, leaving 11 bases unmatched. DNA for the CDR3: TGTGCCTGGTCTGCCGGGACAGGGGGGGACAGCTACACCTTC. Protein product: CAWSAGTGGDSYTF.

The chain uses TRBV6-5 and TRBJ1-1, with D maybe TRBD1 (5 bases). Per the germline V gene, CDR1 is MNHEY and CDR2 is SVGAGI. The V end was cut by 2 bases, the J end by 2 bases, with 9 bases between. The length of the CDR3 is 14 residues. CDR3: CASSYKGPNTEAFF. The CDR3 nucleotides read TGTGCCAGCAGTTACAAGGGGCCCAACACTGAAGCTTTCTTT.

V usage is TRBV5-5 and J usage is TRBJ2-6, with no clear D. Germline V gives CDR1 SGHKS, CDR2 YYEKEE (reference sequence). The CDR3 consists of 15 residues. Trimming removed 0 bases at V and 4 bases at J, with 8 bases between. As DNA, the CDR3 is TGTGCCAGCAGCTTGGGCTGGTCCGGGGCCAACGTCCTGACTTTC. The encoded protein is CASSLGWSGANVLTF.

V gene TRBV20-1 combines with J gene TRBJ2-5; no definite D call. The germline gives CDR1 DFQATT, CDR2 SNEGSKA (reference sequence). V lost 6 bases, J lost 9 bases, and 14 bases lay in between. The CDR3 consists of 11 residues. In DNA form, the CDR3 reads TGCAGTGCCGCTAGGCCAGGTGCCCAGTACTTC. Its protein is CSAARPGAQYF.

The V call is TRBV5-1, the J call TRBJ2-1, with 14 bases fitting TRBD2. This CDR3 is built from 16 residues. V shed 7 bases and J 7 bases; nucleotides not matched to a gene: 10. CDR1 SGHRS and CDR2 YFSETQ come from the germline V gene. Here the CDR3 reads CASWTSGRLKLNEQFF. CDR3 nucleotides: TGCGCCAGCTGGACTAGCGGGAGGCTGAAGTTAAATGAGCAGTTCTTC.

This chain links TRBV5-8 with TRBJ2-5; D perhaps matches TRBD2 (6 bases). The CDR3 length is 15 residues. The V end lost 0 bases, the J end lost 3 bases, and 12 bases lay between the germline ends. The germline gives CDR1 SGHTS, CDR2 YDEGEE. The CDR3 DNA is TGTGCCAGCAGCTTGGCGTCAGGGAGGAAAGAGACCCAGTACTTC. Amino acid sequence: CASSLASGRKETQYF.

The chain recombines TRBV27 with TRBJ2-3, with D perhaps TRBD2 (6 bases). CDR3 length: 14 residues. Per germline, CDR1 MNHEY and CDR2 SMNVEV (reference sequence). The ends were cut back, 5 bases at V and 2 bases at J, with 11 bases in the middle. The CDR3 spells CASSRSGPTDTQYF. The CDR3 bases are TGTGCCAGCAGTCGTAGCGGACCCACAGATACGCAGTATTTT.

The chain carries TRBV5-6 and TRBJ2-3; 13 bases agree with TRBD2. The CDR3 extends over 15 amino acids. Germline V lookup: CDR1 SGHDT, CDR2 YYEEEE. V was pared by 4 bases and J by 9 bases, with 8 bases of the junction left unmatched. The CDR3 reads CASSLRLAGGPTQYF. The CDR3 DNA follows: TGTGCCAGCAGCCTTCGACTAGCGGGGGGACCGACGCAGTATTTT.

The sample holds one count of this clone. The rearrangement uses TRBV19 and TRBJ2-1; 14 bases agree with TRBD2. The CDR3 totals 19 residues. After removal of 1 base from V and 7 bases from J, the junction contained 12 bases not matched to a gene. Germline assignment: CDR1 LNHDA and CDR2 SQIVND (reference sequence). The CDR3 region is CASSIGRLAGGADRNEQFF. CDR3 coding DNA: TGTGCCAGTAGTATAGGCCGACTAGCGGGGGGGGCCGATCGTAATGAGCAGTTCTTC.

This rearrangement joins TRBV30 to TRBJ1-2; 7 bases map to TRBD1. V shed 1 base and J 3 bases; nucleotides not matched to a gene: 2. This CDR3 spans 13 amino acids. Germline lookup yields CDR1 GTSNPN and CDR2 SVGIG (reference sequence). In DNA form, the CDR3 reads TGTGCCTGGAGTGGCCAGGGGGACTATGGCTACACCTTC. This codes for CAWSGQGDYGYTF.

The rearrangement joins TRBV7-9 to TRBJ2-7, with D perhaps matching TRBD1 (7 bases). This CDR3 region has 13 residues. Trimming removed 6 bases at V and 1 base at J, with 10 bases between. The germline V gene has CDR1 SEHNR and CDR2 FQNEAQ (reference sequence). CDR3 sequence reads: CASSSGGSYEQYF. The CDR3 nucleotides are TGTGCCAGCAGTTCAGGGGGGTCCTACGAGCAGTACTTC.

V gene TRBV5-4 combines with J gene TRBJ2-7; 7 bases map to TRBD2. The CDR3 spans 15 residues. V was clipped by 4 bases and J by 0 bases; unmatched bases: 7. CDR1 and CDR2 (germline): SGHNT, YYREEE (reference sequence). The CDR3 reads CASSGPRTSSYEQYF. CDR3 coding DNA: TGTGCCAGCAGCGGCCCGCGGACTAGCTCCTACGAGCAGTACTTC.

Only a few counts were recorded for this clone. The rearrangement joins TRBV19 to TRBJ2-2; 10 bases agree with TRBD1. This CDR3 spans 17 amino acids. Losses at the gene ends were 4 bases for V and 6 bases for J; bases not matched to a gene: 11. Looked up from germline, CDR1 is LNHDA and CDR2 is SQIVND (reference sequence). Here the CDR3 reads CASSTTTGGASPGELFF. CDR3 DNA: TGTGCCAGTAGTACTACGACAGGGGGCGCGTCCCCCGGGGAGCTGTTTTTT.

The rearrangement joins TRBV5-1 to TRBJ1-5; D not certain. The germline gives CDR1 SGHRS, CDR2 YFSETQ. CDR3 size: 14 residues. V was clipped by 1 base and J by 3 bases, with 8 bases between them. In DNA form, the CDR3 reads TGCGCCAGCAGCTTGCGGCCATTCAATCAGCCCCAGCATTTT. This translates into CASSLRPFNQPQHF. Full variable domain (missing parts from reference TRBV5-1 and TRBJ1-5): KAGVTQTPRYLIKTRGQQVTLSCSPISGHRSVSWYQQTPGQGLQFLFEYFSETQRNKGNFPGRFSGRQFSNSRSEMNVSTLELGDSALYLCASSLRPFNQPQHFGDGTRLSIL.

The V and J genes are TRBV12-5 and TRBJ1-2; D is uncertain. Germline V gene data show CDR1 as LGHNT and CDR2 as FRNRAP. V was shortened by 5 bases and J by 4 bases, with 11 bases between the two germline ends. CDR3 length equals 13 residues. The CDR3 DNA reads TGTGCTAGTGGTGACGGGTCTTTCTATGGCTACACCTTC. Its protein product is CASGDGSFYGYTF.

The chain links TRBV4-3 to TRBJ1-1, with D possibly TRBD1 on 5 matching bases. This CDR3 spans 16 amino acids. Germline-derived CDR1 and CDR2 are LGHNA and YSLEER. Trimming removed 0 bases from V and 4 bases from J, with 15 bases in between. CDR3 DNA sequence: TGCGCCAGCAGCCAAGAGTGGGCGGGGCGGGTCACTGAAGCTTTCTTT. Translating gives CASSQEWAGRVTEAFF.

V usage is TRBV28 and J usage is TRBJ2-7; TRBD2 matches 7 bases. This CDR3 spans 14 amino acids. The V gene's germline CDR1 is MDHEN and CDR2 SYDVKM. Unmatched junction bases numbered 5, after V lost 6 bases and J lost 0 bases. CDR3 loop: CASSPSGPSYEQYF. The CDR3 nucleotides read TGTGCCAGCAGCCCTAGCGGACCCTCCTACGAGCAGTACTTC.

The chain links TRBV6-5 to TRBJ2-5; perhaps TRBD1 as D (6 bases). The V gene lost 2 bases and the J gene lost 2 bases, with 12 bases spanning the gap. This CDR3 comprises 15 residues. The V gene's germline CDR1 is MNHEY and CDR2 SVGAGI. The CDR3 DNA reads TGTGCCAGCAGTTACGATGGGACATGGCAAGAGACCCAGTACTTC. This sequence encodes CASSYDGTWQETQYF.

This sequence joins TRBV18 and TRBJ2-3; a weak D match, TRBD2 (5 bases). CDR3 size: 16 residues. Trimming left V 6 bases short and J 0 bases short, with 16 bases between. Looked up from germline, CDR1 is KGHSH and CDR2 is LQKENI. The CDR3 loop is CASSRGAELSTDTQYF. CDR3 DNA sequence: TGTGCCAGCTCCCGGGGAGCAGAACTTAGCACAGATACGCAGTATTTT.

J is TRBJ1-2 and V is TRBV29-1, with 9 bases identical to TRBD1. Unmatched junction bases numbered 8, after V lost 7 bases and J lost 5 bases. CDR3 length: 13 amino acids. Germline CDR1 reads SQVTM; CDR2 reads ANQGSEA. CDR3: CSAGTGNSYGYTF. The CDR3 nucleotides read TGCAGCGCCGGGACAGGGAATTCATATGGCTACACCTTC.

This clone appeared a single time. The rearrangement uses TRBV10-3 and TRBJ2-7; a possible D gene is TRBD1 (6 bases). CDR3 length equals 13 residues. Looked up from germline, CDR1 is ENHRY and CDR2 is SYGVKD. V lost 5 bases, J lost 5 bases, and 13 bases lay in between. The CDR3 here is CAISSGGKDEQYF. CDR3 DNA sequence: TGTGCCATCAGTAGTGGGGGCAAAGACGAGCAGTACTTC.